A selection of T cell receptor beta chains follows, all from one sample in a study of blood T cell repertoires in COVID-19. The method was immunoSEQ multiplex PCR; TCRdb's version includes in-frame clones alone and lacks a portion of them. Among more than 200,000 clones listed, over 70% were seen once. The sequenced material came from peripheral blood. The receptor source for this set is a woman aged 50 to 60 with acute or convalescent COVID-19. Each CDR3 is given with its conserved first and last residue. A D gene is named only where the DNA matches it firmly. The size entry is marked missing in some rows and otherwise reads once, few, many or a size class.

v_gene	j_gene	abundance	d_gene	CDR3nt	CDR3aa
TRBV30	TRBJ1-5	.	.	TGTGCCTGGGGGGCTGGGGTTCAGCCCCAGCATTTT	CAWGAGVQPQHF
TRBV18	TRBJ2-2	.	.	TGTGCCAGCTCACCACCGTCGGGACATACGGCGGGCACCGGGGAGCTGTTTTTT	CASSPPSGHTAGTGELFF
TRBV28	TRBJ2-7	.	TRBD1	TGTGCCAGCATGACACAGGGGGAGCCTCGCGAGCAGTACTTC	CASMTQGEPREQYF
TRBV5-1	TRBJ2-5	.	.	TGCGCCAGCACCGTACGACAGGAAGAGACCCAGTACTTC	CASTVRQEETQYF
TRBV27	TRBJ2-7	.	TRBD1	TGTGCCAGCAGACTGACAGGGAACCTGGCCTACGAGCAGTACTTC	CASRLTGNLAYEQYF
TRBV5-1	TRBJ2-1	.	TRBD2	TGCGCCAGCAGCCCCGGGACTAGCGACCGGAATGAGCAGTTCTTC	CASSPGTSDRNEQFF
TRBV16	TRBJ2-7	.	TRBD2	TGTGCCAGCAGCCAGGGGGGGGGTCGGAGACTACACTCCTACGAGCAGTACTTC	CASSQGGGRRLHSYEQYF
TRBV6-6	TRBJ2-5	.	.	TGTGCCAGCAGTTTGTCTAGCGCCCAAGAGACCCAGTACTTC	CASSLSSAQETQYF
TRBV9	TRBJ1-3	few	.	TGTGCCAGCAGCGTCAGTGGAAACACCATATATTTT	CASSVSGNTIYF
TRBV9	TRBJ1-5	once	TRBD1	TGTGCCAGCAGCCCTGGGACAGGTAGCAATCAGCCCCAGCATTTT	CASSPGTGSNQPQHF
TRBV7-7	TRBJ2-1	.	TRBD1	TGTGCCAGCAGCTCCGGGACAGGGACGTACAATGAGCAGTTCTTC	CASSSGTGTYNEQFF
TRBV11-3	TRBJ2-3	.	TRBD2	TGTGCCAGCAGCTTAGAGGGCGGGAGGGCCGATACGCAGTATTTT	CASSLEGGRADTQYF
TRBV12-3/TRBV12-4	TRBJ2-7	.	.	TGTGCCAGCAGCTCCGGGAAAACCTACGAGCAGTACTTC	CASSSGKTYEQYF
TRBV28	TRBJ1-2	.	TRBD1	TGTGCCAGCAGTCCGTCCGGGACAGGGGAGGCTGGCTACACCTTC	CASSPSGTGEAGYTF
TRBV4-2	TRBJ2-1	.	TRBD1	TGTGCCAGCAGCAAATGGACAGGGGAGGACTTGAACCCCTACAATGAGCAGTTCTTC	CASSKWTGEDLNPYNEQFF
TRBV5-1	TRBJ2-3	.	TRBD1	TGCGCCAGCACCGAGACAGGGATCCCAGATACGCAGTATTTT	CASTETGIPDTQYF
TRBV19	TRBJ1-1	.	.	TGTGCCACCGCGGGTCTTAAGAAGACTGAAGCTTTCTTT	CATAGLKKTEAFF
TRBV18	TRBJ2-2	.	.	TGTGCCAGCTCACCTCGGACAGAGAACACCGGGGAGCTGTTTTTT	CASSPRTENTGELFF
TRBV5-1	TRBJ2-1	.	.	TGCGCCAGCAGCTCCGCGGACAATGAGCAGTTCTTC	CASSSADNEQFF
TRBV28	TRBJ2-1	.	.	TGTGCCAGCAGTCCATGGTCAGGAGGGCAGTTCTTC	CASSPWSGGQFF
TRBV5-1	TRBJ1-4	.	TRBD1	TGCGCCAGCAGCTTGAGAGGGGGCAATGAAAAACTGTTTTTT	CASSLRGGNEKLFF
TRBV27	TRBJ1-2	.	TRBD1	TGTGCCAGCAGTTTATCGGGACAGCCTAGTGGTGGCTACACCTTC	CASSLSGQPSGGYTF
TRBV5-1	TRBJ2-3	.	.	TGCGCCTGGAAGGGGGATACGCAGTATTTT	CAWKGDTQYF
TRBV19	TRBJ2-5	.	.	TGTGCCAGTAGTATGGAACTAGCAAAAGAGACCCAGTACTTC	CASSMELAKETQYF